A selection of T cell receptor beta chains follows, all from one sample in a study of neurological immune-mediated disorders. TCRdb analysed the 5' RACE reads with MiXCR anew, one entry per CDR3 protein. Among fewer than 50,000 distinct CDR3 sequences listed, around 10% were seen once. Sequencing used PBMCs. The source of these receptors is a man aged 55 to 70 with HTLV-1-associated myelopathy (HAM/TSP). CDR3s include the opening cysteine and the closing phenylalanine or tryptophan. The D gene is left open where the match is weak. The listing skips clone size in some rows; elsewhere it reads once, few, many or a size class.

NA,TRBJ1-2,many,TRBV6-1,CASSPSQGIGYGYTF,TGTGCCAGCAGTCCGTCTCAGGGGATCGGCTATGGCTACACCTTC
NA,TRBJ1-1,many,TRBV7-9,CASSLEQILFF,TGTGCCAGCAGCTTAGAACAAATCCTTTTCTTT
TRBD2,TRBJ2-1,many,TRBV29-1,CSVEGAGVVNEQFF,TGCAGCGTTGAGGGAGCGGGAGTCGTCAATGAGCAGTTCTTC
NA,TRBJ2-3,medium-sized,TRBV7-9,CASIPDRVTDTQYF,TGTGCCAGCATCCCGGACCGGGTCACAGATACGCAGTATTTT
NA,TRBJ1-1,many,TRBV12-3/TRBV12-4,CASRRGRATEAFF,TGTGCCAGCAGACGAGGGAGGGCCACTGAAGCTTTCTTT
NA,TRBJ1-6,many,TRBV12-3/TRBV12-4,CASRSIVSSPLHF,TGTGCCAGCAGGAGTATTGTGAGTTCACCCCTCCACTTT
NA,TRBJ1-1,NA,TRBV29-1,CSVRSSMNTEAFF,TGCAGCGTCAGGTCCTCTATGAACACTGAAGCTTTCTTT
TRBD2,TRBJ2-3,many,TRBV7-9,CASSSSGYTDTQYF,TGTGCCAGCAGTTCTAGCGGGTACACAGATACGCAGTATTTT
TRBD2,TRBJ2-1,many,TRBV10-2,CASGLAAYNEQFF,TGCGCCAGCGGACTAGCGGCTTACAATGAGCAGTTCTTC
NA,TRBJ2-5,many,TRBV7-9,CASSLALSEETQYF,TGTGCCAGCAGCTTAGCCCTTTCTGAAGAGACCCAGTACTTC
TRBD1,TRBJ1-6,many,TRBV6-5,CASSKTGGAYNSPLHF,TGTGCCAGCAGCAAGACAGGGGGCGCGTATAATTCACCCCTCCACTTT
NA,TRBJ2-7,many,TRBV7-2,CASSERFWAEAYEQYF,TGTGCCAGCAGCGAAAGGTTCTGGGCGGAAGCCTACGAGCAGTACTTC
NA,TRBJ2-5,many,TRBV25-1,CASRYLETQYF,TGTGCCAGCAGGTATTTGGAGACCCAGTACTTC
NA,TRBJ2-7,many,TRBV20-1,CSSSPPEVASYEQYF,TGCAGTTCGAGTCCCCCCGAGGTAGCTAGCTACGAGCAGTACTTC
TRBD1,TRBJ1-1,many,TRBV4-1,CASSPRDSQMNTEAFF,TGCGCCAGCAGCCCCCGGGACAGCCAAATGAACACTGAAGCTTTCTTT
NA,TRBJ1-1,many,TRBV15,CATSRDPRTRAIGAFF,TGTGCCACCAGCAGAGATCCAAGGACGAGGGCAATAGGAGCTTTCTTT
TRBD1,TRBJ2-7,few,TRBV4-1,CASSQGQGSSAYEQYF,TGCGCCAGCAGCCAAGGACAGGGGAGTTCGGCCTACGAGCAGTACTTC
NA,TRBJ1-6,many,TRBV5-1,CASSLVGARYNSPLHF,TGCGCCAGCAGCCTGGTCGGTGCCCGATATAATTCACCCCTCCACTTT
NA,TRBJ2-3,many,TRBV11-3,CASSSLGLDTQYF,TGTGCCAGCAGCTCATTGGGATTAGATACGCAGTATTTT
TRBD2,TRBJ2-2,few,TRBV20-1,CSARPGLAGGRGELFF,TGCAGTGCTAGGCCGGGACTAGCGGGAGGGAGAGGGGAGCTGTTTTTT
NA,TRBJ2-1,NA,TRBV19,CASAVGQSYNEQFF,TGTGCCAGTGCCGTGGGGCAGTCCTACAATGAGCAGTTCTTC
NA,TRBJ2-1,many,TRBV9,CASSVESAGEQFF,TGTGCCAGCAGCGTAGAATCGGCAGGGGAGCAGTTCTTC
NA,TRBJ2-1,many,TRBV5-1,CASSLGGRSFNEQFF,TGCGCCAGCAGCTTGGGGGGGAGGTCCTTCAATGAGCAGTTCTTC
NA,TRBJ1-5,few,TRBV5-5,CASSFSTRGDKPQHF,TGTGCCAGCAGCTTTTCGACGAGGGGGGATAAACCCCAGCATTTT
TRBD2,TRBJ2-1,many,TRBV5-1,CASSSTSGRENEQFF,TGCGCCAGCAGCTCGACTAGCGGGAGAGAAAATGAGCAGTTCTTC
NA,TRBJ2-7,many,TRBV29-1,CSVEGTASSSYEQYF,TGCAGCGTTGAAGGGACAGCATCGAGCTCCTACGAGCAGTACTTC
TRBD1,TRBJ2-7,few,TRBV29-1,CSVELRDRVYEQYF,TGCAGCGTTGAGCTCCGGGACAGAGTCTACGAGCAGTACTTC
NA,TRBJ1-1,few,TRBV20-1,CSALETGGNTEAFF,TGCAGTGCCCTAGAGACGGGGGGGAACACTGAAGCTTTCTTT
NA,TRBJ1-5,many,TRBV20-1,CSATLPGGVGGNQPQHF,TGCAGTGCCACCCTGCCCGGGGGAGTTGGGGGCAATCAGCCCCAGCATTTT
NA,TRBJ2-7,many,TRBV29-1,CSVEDSSSSAASSYEQYF,TGCAGCGTTGAAGACTCTAGCTCTAGCGCGGCTAGCTCCTACGAGCAGTACTTC
TRBD1,TRBJ1-5,few,TRBV10-3,CAIRDRAMEPQHF,TGTGCCATCAGGGACAGGGCTATGGAGCCCCAGCATTTT
TRBD1,TRBJ2-7,many,TRBV28,CASGQGNLYEQYF,TGTGCCAGCGGACAGGGGAACCTCTACGAGCAGTACTTC
NA,TRBJ2-3,many,TRBV2,CASSGATGSDTQYF,TGTGCCAGCAGTGGGGCAACGGGATCAGATACGCAGTATTTT
NA,TRBJ2-7,many,TRBV29-1,CSVATSGKTLGEQYF,TGCAGCGTTGCGACCTCGGGGAAAACACTGGGGGAGCAGTACTTC
TRBD2,TRBJ2-7,NA,TRBV12-3/TRBV12-4,CASSFRASGDYEQYF,TGTGCCAGCAGTTTTCGGGCTAGCGGGGACTACGAGCAGTACTTC
TRBD1,TRBJ1-5,many,TRBV29-1,CSGGQGANQPQHF,TGCAGCGGGGGACAGGGGGCTAATCAGCCCCAGCATTTT
NA,TRBJ2-7,many,TRBV3-1,CASSQAGSKAQYF,TGTGCCAGCAGCCAAGCGGGATCCAAGGCGCAGTACTTC
NA,TRBJ2-7,many,TRBV10-3,CAISGRTSYEQYF,TGTGCCATCAGTGGGAGGACTTCCTACGAGCAGTACTTC
NA,TRBJ2-3,NA,TRBV20-1,CSAEPWTVRTGDSQYF,TGTAGTGCCGAACCCTGGACAGTCCGGACGGGTGATTCGCAGTATTTT
NA,TRBJ2-5,many,TRBV6-2/TRBV6-3,CASSYGETQYF,TGTGCCAGCAGTTATGGGGAGACCCAGTACTTC
NA,TRBJ2-3,many,TRBV28,CASSFSQAGSQDTQYF,TGTGCCAGCAGTTTTTCCCAGGCAGGGTCCCAAGATACGCAGTATTTT
TRBD1,TRBJ2-7,many,TRBV20-1,CSASPWTGPYEQYF,TGCAGTGCTAGTCCCTGGACAGGGCCCTACGAGCAGTACTTC
TRBD1,TRBJ2-7,many,TRBV24-1,CATSDPRTGSYEQYF,TGTGCCACCAGTGATCCCAGGACAGGCTCCTACGAGCAGTACTTC
NA,TRBJ2-1,many,TRBV29-1,CSVLLDSLTHF,TGCAGCGTGCTGTTGGACAGCCTGACCCACTTC
NA,TRBJ1-1,many,TRBV6-2/TRBV6-3,CASSPPDYSNTEAFF,TGTGCCAGCAGTCCGCCGGACTACTCGAACACTGAAGCTTTCTTT
TRBD2,TRBJ2-7,many,TRBV20-1,CSARKQGTSGIGFSEQYF,TGCAGTGCTCGAAAGCAGGGGACTAGCGGGATAGGTTTTAGCGAGCAGTACTTC
TRBD1,TRBJ2-3,NA,TRBV6-2/TRBV6-3,CASSTPRGSDTQYF,TGTGCCAGCAGCACCCCCAGGGGGTCAGATACGCAGTATTTT
NA,TRBJ2-1,many,TRBV28,CASSLFDTGSYNEQFF,TGTGCCAGCAGTTTATTCGACACAGGGTCCTACAATGAGCAGTTCTTC
NA,TRBJ2-1,many,TRBV12-3/TRBV12-4,CASSRRSDNEQFF,TGTGCCAGCAGTCGTCGTTCGGACAATGAGCAGTTCTTC
NA,TRBJ1-2,NA,TRBV2,CASSSIEGTDSLSPYYTF,TGTGCCAGCAGTTCCATCGAAGGAACTGACTCCCTGTCTCCTTACTACACCTTC